The entry that follows covers one TCR beta chain sequence. This sample is part of a study of PD-1 blockade in classical Hodgkin lymphoma. This table comes from immunoSEQ multiplex PCR, and its TCRdb copy is limited to in-frame clones, with some not included. There are roughly 40,000 clones in the sample; around nine tenths occur only once, and roughly 10% lies in the top ten. Each of the patients experienced relapse following autologous stem cell transplantation, and their brentuximab vedotin exposure differed. Germline V lookup: CDR1 LGHNT, CDR2 FRNRAP. V was cut by 3 bases and J by 0 bases, with 8 bases left in between. The CDR3 spans 14 residues.

Sequencing used peripheral blood mononuclear cells (PBMCs), obtained at baseline. The chain couples TRBV12-5 to TRBJ1-2; D uncertain. This TCR derives from a human donor with classical Hodgkin lymphoma. The CDR3: CASGFDRANYGYTF. The DNA for the CDR3 is TGTGCTAGTGGTTTCGACCGAGCTAACTATGGCTACACCTTC.